This T cell receptor (beta chain) originates from a study of cytomegalovirus exposure and HLA in healthy donors. In this sample, this clone turned up a few times. Both 60 Vbeta primers and 13 Jbeta primers went into the PCR. Repertoires were generated with immunoSEQ multiplex PCR, while TCRdb's copy carries only in-frame clones and drops some. This sample has about 160,000 clones, with just under 80% found just once. The TCR comes from a man younger than 35 in good health and CMV-seropositive. The sample taken for sequencing was PBMCs.

This chain's CDR3 is CAIGGRVNTEAFF. In DNA, the CDR3 is TGTGCCATCGGCGGCAGGGTGAACACTGAAGCTTTCTTT. V and J are TRBV10-3 and TRBJ1-1, with D perhaps matching TRBD1 (5 bases). The ends were cut back, 8 bases at V and 0 bases at J, with 10 bases in the middle. The germline CDR1 and CDR2 sequences are ENHRY and SYGVKD. CDR3 length: 13 residues.